Below, one T cell receptor beta chain is given with its context. The CDR3 has 16 residues. The V end was cut by 2 bases, the J end by 0 bases, with 12 bases between. In germline, CDR1 is KGHSH, CDR2 LQKENI. Nominally healthy donors were sampled, though unrecorded immune exposures were likely. These data belong to a study of cytomegalovirus exposure and HLA in healthy donors. The PCR contained 60 Vbeta and 13 Jbeta primers. Libraries were prepared by immunoSEQ multiplex PCR; TCRdb keeps only in-frame clonotypes and omits some of them. The table records roughly 120,000 clones, roughly four fifths of them present only once.

The receptor's source is a male donor in good health and CMV-seropositive. This rearrangement joins TRBV18 to TRBJ2-3; no reliable D call. The sample taken for sequencing was PBMCs. CDR3: CASSPSPDTSTDTQYF. The CDR3 coding sequence is TGTGCCAGCTCACCATCTCCAGACACTAGCACAGATACGCAGTATTTT.